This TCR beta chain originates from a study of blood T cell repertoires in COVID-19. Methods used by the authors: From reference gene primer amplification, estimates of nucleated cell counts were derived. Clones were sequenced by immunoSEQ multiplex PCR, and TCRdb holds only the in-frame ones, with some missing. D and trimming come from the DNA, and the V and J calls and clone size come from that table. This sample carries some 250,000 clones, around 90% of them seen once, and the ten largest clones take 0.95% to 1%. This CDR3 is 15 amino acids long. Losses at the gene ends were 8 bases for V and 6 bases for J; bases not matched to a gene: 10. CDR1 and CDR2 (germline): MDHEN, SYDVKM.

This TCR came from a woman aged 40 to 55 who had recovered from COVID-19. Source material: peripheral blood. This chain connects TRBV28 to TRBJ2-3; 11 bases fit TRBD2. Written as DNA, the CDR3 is TGTGCCAGCCCCCCTAGCGGGAGGCCCCCGGATACGCAGTATTTT. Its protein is CASPPSGRPPDTQYF.